Included here is one T cell receptor (beta chain) sequence, with context. This sample is part of a study of blood T cell repertoires in COVID-19. Looking at the study overall: T cells, B-cell-depleted T cells, or PBMCs provided the cDNA or gDNA that served as material.

Authors' processing steps: Amplification with reference gene primers provided the estimates of nucleated cell counts. Generated by immunoSEQ multiplex PCR, the TCRdb table keeps only in-frame clones and is missing some. That table furnishes V, J and clone size, whereas the DNA furnished D and trimming. The table shows around 190,000 clones, with 80% to 90% occurring only once. This TCR was sampled from a man younger than 30 who had recovered from COVID-19. Sequencing was performed on peripheral blood.

The CDR3 loop reads CASSRLAAASSYNEQFF. CDR3 nucleotides: TGTGCCAGTAGCCGACTAGCGGCTGCCAGCTCCTACAATGAGCAGTTCTTC. The gene calls are TRBV19 and TRBJ2-1; 9 positions agree with TRBD2. Germline-derived CDR1 and CDR2 are LNHDA and SQIVND (reference sequence). J was trimmed by 0 bases and V by 6 bases; bases with no gene match: 9. The CDR3 covers 17 residues.